This T cell receptor beta chain was profiled in a study of Ad26.COV2.S vaccination and SARS-CoV-2 variants. Overall study findings and caveats: Assessments of TCR breadth and depth may have underestimated the total T cell responses. The breadth of spike-specific CD8+ and CD4+ T cell responses after vaccination was reportedly substantial. Higher spike-specific TCR breadth was found in vaccine recipients than in placebo recipients.

This clone appeared a single time. As yet, its antigen is unknown. Germline lookup yields CDR1 SGHTA and CDR2 FQGNSA. After removal of 6 bases from V and 3 bases from J, the junction contained 11 bases not matched to a gene. This CDR3 spans 17 amino acids. The protocol was immunoSEQ multiplex PCR, while the TCRdb copy is restricted to in-frame clones and leaves out a portion. Counted here are approximately 340,000 clones, 92% occurring once; the ten biggest clones make up roughly 3.9%. V usage is TRBV7-2 and J usage is TRBJ2-3; the match to TRBD2 covers 11 bases. Specimen: peripheral blood, collected after recovery from COVID-19. The TCR originated in a human donor who had recovered from COVID-19. As DNA, the CDR3 is TGTGCCAGCAGTCTAGCGGGGGGCCCGCCGAGGACAGATACGCAGTATTTT. It is translated as CASSLAGGPPRTDTQYF. The full variable domain, completed using reference TRBV7-2 and TRBJ2-3, is GAGVSQSPSNKVTEKGKDVELRCDPISGHTALYWYRQSLGQGLEFLIYFQGNSAPDKSGLPSDRFSAERTGGSVSTLTIQRTQQEDSAVYLCASSLAGGPPRTDTQYFGPGTRLTVL.